One and the same sample provided the 8 T cell receptor beta chains below, sequenced in a study of T cells in Graves' hyperthyroidism and ophthalmopathy. TCR beta CDR3 regions were amplified from RNA. Researchers ran a first-round RT-PCR on the TCR CDR3 using the HTBI primer set. TCRdb processed the multiplex PCR reads anew with MiXCR; each CDR3 protein has one entry. The table includes about 420,000 distinct CDR3 sequences, around 14% detected once. Material for sequencing was blood. All receptors come from a woman under 30 with Graves' hyperthyroidism.

The table lists this clonotype with a few counts. The genes are TRBV5-6 and TRBJ1-6; D gene unclear. The V gene's germline CDR1 is SGHDT and CDR2 YYEEEE. The ends were cut back, 4 bases at V and 5 bases at J, with 13 bases in the middle. This CDR3 has 15 amino acids. CDR3 nucleotide sequence: TGTGCCAGCAGCCCCCGGTTCAGAGATAATTCACCCCTCCACTTT. This codes for CASSPRFRDNSPLHF.

This clonotype appeared many times. The chain is built from TRBV7-2 and TRBJ1-1; D is undetermined. In germline, CDR1 is SGHTA, CDR2 FQGNSA. This CDR3 is 15 amino acids long. Between the trimmed V and J ends, which lost 5 bases and 4 bases, there was a span of 17 bases. CDR3 protein: CASSPQSATLTEAFF. The CDR3 nucleotides are TGTGCCAGCAGCCCACAATCGGCCACCCTCACTGAAGCTTTCTTT.

Regarding this clonotype: A much larger clone differs from this one at a single base, so this may be a read error. J is TRBJ1-2 and V is TRBV12-5, with a weak D call TRBD1 (5 bases). The germline CDR1 and CDR2 sequences are LGHNT and FRNRAP. The CDR3 has 13 amino acids. The CDR3 DNA reads as TGTGCTGGTGGTTTGTCCGGGACGCATGGCTACACCTTC. This sequence encodes CAGGLSGTHGYTF.

This clonotype was counted between two and nine times. The chain recombines TRBV28 with TRBJ1-2; maybe TRBD1 (5 bases). CDR3 length equals 14 residues. The V end lost 8 bases, the J end lost 4 bases, and 17 bases lay between the germline ends. Germline CDR1 reads MDHEN; CDR2 reads SYDVKM. CDR3 DNA sequence: TGTGCCAGCGGCATTCGGGGGGGTAGCTATGGCTACACCTTC. Residues: CASGIRGGSYGYTF.

The J gene is TRBJ1-1, the V gene TRBV5-1; D is possibly TRBD1 (5 bases). CDR3 length: 15 residues. Looked up from germline, CDR1 is SGHRS and CDR2 is YFSETQ. V gave up 0 bases and J gave up 4 bases, with 13 bases separating them. The CDR3 is CASSLAVGGGTEAFF. Here the CDR3 DNA reads TGCGCCAGCAGCTTGGCAGTGGGGGGGGGCACTGAAGCTTTCTTT. The whole variable domain, filled in from reference TRBV5-1 and TRBJ1-1, reads KAGVTQTPRYLIKTRGQQVTLSCSPISGHRSVSWYQQTPGQGLQFLFEYFSETQRNKGNFPGRFSGRQFSNSRSEMNVSTLELGDSALYLCASSLAVGGGTEAFFGQGTRLTVV.

This clonotype was picked up many times. V is TRBV27 and J is TRBJ1-4; weak D call: TRBD1 (6 bases). The CDR3 loop spans 14 amino acids. With 3 bases removed from V and 7 bases from J, the gap between germline ends came to 12 bases. CDR1 is MNHEY and CDR2 is SMNVEV in the germline V gene (reference sequence). CDR3 residues: CASSLKGVSEKLFF. The DNA for the CDR3 is TGTGCCAGCAGTTTGAAGGGGGTGTCTGAAAAACTGTTTTTT.

The sample holds many counts of this clonotype. The rearrangement joins TRBV30 to TRBJ2-7; 7 positions match TRBD2. The germline V gene encodes CDR1 GTSNPN and CDR2 SVGIG (reference sequence). CDR3 length: 14 amino acids. V lost 4 bases, J lost 2 bases, and 8 bases stayed unmatched. This CDR3 is CAWNGYGGAYEQYF. The CDR3 nucleotides are TGTGCCTGGAATGGGTATGGGGGGGCCTACGAGCAGTACTTC.

The chain carries TRBV4-2 and TRBJ2-2; D perhaps matches TRBD2 (6 bases). Germline CDR1 is LGHNA and CDR2 is YNFKEQ. V gave up 4 bases and J gave up 5 bases, with 14 bases separating them. This CDR3 has 15 amino acids. The DNA for the CDR3 is TGTGCCAGCAGCCGAAAGCCGGGAGCGACCGGGGAGCTGTTTTTT. Its protein is CASSRKPGATGELFF.